The sequence of this T cell receptor (beta chain) was determined in a study of blood T cells in healthy people across ages. The donors, aged roughly 6 to 95, were healthy Caucasians from Russia. At least 7 million PBMCs were isolated per sample. A second 7 to 11 cycle PCR used barcoded and J-beta primers. A single record per CDR3 protein comes from TCRdb applying MiXCR to the 5' RACE reads. Here the sample spans some 1,500,000 distinct CDR3 sequences, under 55% being singletons. CDR1 is SEHNR, CDR2 FQNEAQ, per germline (reference sequence). V gave up 0 bases and J gave up 6 bases, with 11 bases separating them. The length of the CDR3 is 14 residues. In regard to this clonotype: What it binds is not known.

The study's findings and limits: Higher diversity and more naive CD4+ cells were features of long-lived donors, compared to aged donors.

The origin of this receptor is a woman under 30 in good health. What was sequenced was blood. The chain has TRBV7-9 and TRBJ1-1, with D tentatively TRBD1 (6 bases). The DNA of the CDR3 is TGTGCCAGCAGCTTAGCGTGGACAGAACCTGAAGCTTTCTTT. Its protein is CASSLAWTEPEAFF. The full variable domain, completed using reference TRBV7-9 and TRBJ1-1, is DTGVSQNPRHKITKRGQNVTFRCDPISEHNRLYWYRQTLGQGPEFLTYFQNEAQLEKSRLLSDRFSAERPKGSFSTLEIQRTEQGDSAMYLCASSLAWTEPEAFFGQGTRLTVV.